These 6 T cell receptor beta chains were all obtained from the same sample, sequenced in a study of blood T cell repertoires in COVID-19. The table came from immunoSEQ multiplex PCR; TCRdb's copy has only in-frame clones and leaves some out. The data contain 130,000 to 150,000 clones, around 83% of them singletons. Sequencing used peripheral blood. The receptors were sampled from an elderly woman with acute or convalescent COVID-19.

The rearrangement links TRBV10-3 to TRBJ1-5; TRBD1 agrees at 7 bases. CDR3 size: 14 residues. Germline CDR1 reads ENHRY; CDR2 reads SYGVKD. V shed 10 bases, J shed 0 bases, and the junction held 6 bases outside the gene matches. The CDR3 loop reads CASAQGDSNQPQHF. For the CDR3, the DNA is TGTGCCAGCGCCCAGGGGGATAGCAATCAGCCCCAGCATTTT.

The CDR3 is CASSPRSQGHYGYTF. The CDR3 DNA reads as TGTGCCAGCAGCCCCCGATCCCAGGGTCACTATGGCTACACCTTC. The rearrangement uses TRBV3-1 (or the pseudogene TRBV3-2) and TRBJ1-2; TRBD1 might be the D (5 bases). There are 15 residues in the CDR3. Germline CDR1 reads LGHDT; CDR2 reads YNNKEL (reference sequence). V shed 4 bases and J shed 3 bases, with 15 bases lying between them.

The rearrangement links TRBV7-2 to TRBJ2-7; 9 nucleotides agree with TRBD1. Germline V lookup: CDR1 SGHTA, CDR2 FQGNSA. The ends lost 3 bases at V and 3 bases at J; junction bases unmatched: 6. The CDR3 loop spans 15 amino acids. This CDR3 is CASSLAGTGYYEQYF. CDR3 coding DNA: TGTGCCAGCAGCTTGGCCGGGACAGGGTACTACGAGCAGTACTTC.

The V gene is TRBV4-3, the J gene TRBJ1-2; maybe TRBD1 (5 bases). V gave up 1 base and J gave up 3 bases, with 9 bases separating them. Germline V lookup: CDR1 LGHNA, CDR2 YSLEER. This CDR3 is built from 14 residues. The DNA of the CDR3 is TGCGCCAGCAGCCAAGTGGGGGGGGACTATGGCTACACCTTC. Its protein product is CASSQVGGDYGYTF.

The chain joins TRBV29-1 to TRBJ1-1; 9 bases fit TRBD1. The V and J ends lost 7 bases and 4 bases, in that order; junction bases with no gene match: 4. This CDR3 region has 12 residues. CDR1 and CDR2 from the germline V gene are SQVTM and ANQGSEA. The CDR3 here is CSAGGQGTEAFF. As DNA, the CDR3 is TGCAGCGCGGGGGGACAGGGCACTGAAGCTTTCTTT.

This clone appeared once. The rearrangement joins TRBV30 to TRBJ2-5, with 8 bases fitting TRBD1. V was clipped by 3 bases and J by 0 bases; unmatched bases: 3. Germline V lookup: CDR1 GTSNPN, CDR2 SVGIG (reference sequence). The CDR3 runs to 14 residues. The CDR3 spells CAWRGDRYQETQYF. CDR3 coding DNA: TGTGCCTGGAGAGGGGACAGGTACCAAGAGACCCAGTACTTC. Complete variable domain (other parts from reference TRBV30 and TRBJ2-5): SQTIHQWPATLVQPVGSPLSLECTVEGTSNPNLYWYRQAAGRGLQLLFYSVGIGQISSEVPQNLSASRPQDRQFILSSKKLLLSDSGFYLCAWRGDRYQETQYFGPGTRLLVL.